Below are 29 T cell receptor beta chains sequenced from a single sample in a study of shared clonotypes between healthy human individuals. The assay was immunoSEQ multiplex PCR, and TCRdb's table has in-frame clones only and misses some. The sample carries about 490,000 clones, roughly 80% recorded once. Sequencing was carried out using PBMCs. Receptor source: a middle-aged woman in good health. Some clones in this sample may be carry-over from other donors' samples.

The chain combines TRBV5-4 with TRBJ2-7; TRBD1 aligns across 8 bases. This CDR3 spans 14 amino acids. J lost 3 bases, V lost 0 bases, and 2 bases had no gene match. Germline lookup yields CDR1 SGHNT and CDR2 YYREEE (reference sequence). CDR3 loop: CASSLGDRSYEQYF. The CDR3 DNA reads as TGTGCCAGCAGCTTGGGGGACAGGAGCTACGAGCAGTACTTC. Full variable domain (outside the CDR3, taken from reference TRBV5-4 and TRBJ2-7): ETGVTQSPTHLIKTRGQQVTLRCSSQSGHNTVSWYQQALGQGPQFIFQYYREEENGRGNFPPRFSGLQFPNYSSELNVNALELDDSALYLCASSLGDRSYEQYFGPGTRLTVT.

CDR3 DNA sequence: TGTGCCAGCATTCACAAGGCCCTCTACACAGATACGCAGTATTTT. Translating gives CASIHKALYTDTQYF. The chain recombines TRBV6-4 with TRBJ2-3; unclear D gene. The CDR3 totals 15 residues. Germline V gene lookup returns CDR1 MRHNA and CDR2 SNTAGT. V shed 7 bases and J shed 2 bases, with 16 bases lying between them.

A word on this clone: This is likely an artifact of a read error, given a far larger clone one base away. The chain links TRBV29-1 to TRBJ1-1, with 7 bases identical to TRBD1. Germline V CDR1 and CDR2: SQVTM, ANQGSEA. This CDR3 comprises 13 residues. With V trimmed by 7 bases and J by 11 bases, 16 bases remained unmatched. This CDR3 is CSALPQTGFRAFF. For the CDR3, the DNA is TGCAGCGCCTTGCCGCAGACAGGGTTTCGCGCTTTCTTT.

This clone was counted many times. The chain carries TRBV18 and TRBJ2-2; a possible D gene is TRBD1 (6 bases). Germline CDR1 and CDR2: KGHSH and LQKENI. There are 15 residues in the CDR3. V was shortened by 2 bases and J by 7 bases, with 14 bases between the two germline ends. DNA of the CDR3: TGTGCCAGCTCACCATGGGGACAAACCGACGGGGAGCTGTTTTTT. Amino acid sequence: CASSPWGQTDGELFF.

This chain links TRBV5-1 with TRBJ2-1, with 9 bases that match TRBD2. V shed 4 bases and J 9 bases; nucleotides not matched to a gene: 8. In germline, CDR1 is SGHRS, CDR2 YFSETQ. The CDR3 extends over 14 amino acids. The CDR3 here is CASSAGLARAEQFF. CDR3 nucleotides: TGCGCCAGCAGCGCGGGACTAGCTAGGGCTGAGCAGTTCTTC. The full variable domain, completed using reference TRBV5-1 and TRBJ2-1, is KAGVTQTPRYLIKTRGQQVTLSCSPISGHRSVSWYQQTPGQGLQFLFEYFSETQRNKGNFPGRFSGRQFSNSRSEMNVSTLELGDSALYLCASSAGLARAEQFFGPGTRLTVL.

This clone is a singleton in its sample. J is TRBJ1-5 and V is TRBV10-3; 7 bases fit TRBD1. Trimming removed 0 bases from V and 7 bases from J; junction bases left unmatched: 6. Germline loops: CDR1 ENHRY, CDR2 SYGVKD. This CDR3 spans 15 amino acids. In DNA, the CDR3 is TGTGCCATCAGTGAGTCGGGGACAGAGAGCCAGCCCCAGCATTTT. Translated, it gives CAISESGTESQPQHF.

The chain combines TRBV6-6 with TRBJ2-1; 9 bases align to TRBD1. This CDR3 is built from 14 residues. The V gene's germline CDR1 is MNHNY and CDR2 SVGAGI (reference sequence). V trimming: 5 bases; J trimming: 7 bases; junction bases outside the gene matches: 6. The CDR3 nucleotides read TGTGCCAGCAGTCCAAGGACAGGGGAGAATGAGCAGTTCTTC. Translated, it gives CASSPRTGENEQFF.

This chain connects TRBV29-1 to TRBJ2-2, with 9 bases lining up with TRBD1. The germline CDR1 and CDR2 sequences are SQVTM and ANQGSEA. This CDR3 is 14 amino acids long. V shed 6 bases and J 3 bases; nucleotides not matched to a gene: 5. The CDR3 region is CSVARQGDTGELFF. The CDR3 region has the DNA TGCAGCGTCGCGCGACAGGGGGACACCGGGGAGCTGTTTTTT.

This clone was seen only once. The rearrangement joins TRBV27 to TRBJ1-1; D is undetermined. The CDR3 length is 13 residues. In germline, CDR1 is MNHEY, CDR2 SMNVEV (reference sequence). V lost 5 bases to trimming and J lost 1 base, with 8 bases between them. In DNA form, the CDR3 reads TGTGCCAGCAGTAGTAGACAGAACACTGAAGCTTTCTTT. It translates to CASSSRQNTEAFF.

The CDR3 DNA sequence: TGTGCCAGCAGTCCCCGGACAGTTTTCGTTTCCTACGAGCAGTACTTC. As protein: CASSPRTVFVSYEQYF. V gene TRBV28 combines with J gene TRBJ2-7; perhaps TRBD1 as D (6 bases). The CDR3 runs to 16 residues. V was clipped by 5 bases and J by 1 base, with 18 bases between them. CDR1 is MDHEN and CDR2 is SYDVKM in the germline V gene.

Worth noting for this clone: This sample also contains other DNA sequences that code for the same CDR3. The chain employs TRBV25-1 and TRBJ2-2; D uncertain. Germline CDR1 is MGHDK and CDR2 is SYGVNS. This CDR3 region has 11 residues. V gave up 0 bases and J gave up 7 bases, with 0 bases separating them. The DNA of the CDR3 is TGTGCCAGCAGTGAATACGGGGAGCTGTTTTTT. Protein: CASSEYGELFF.

To note about this clone: It is likely a read error: a sequence one base away is far more abundant. The sample contains more than one DNA sequence encoding this CDR3. The chain links TRBV5-4 to TRBJ1-3; TRBD1 might be the D (6 bases). The CDR3 has 15 residues. The germline V gene has CDR1 SGHNT and CDR2 YYREEE (reference sequence). As DNA, the CDR3 is TGTGCCAGCAGTTTGGGGGGGCCTGGTGGAAACACCATATATTTT. Translated: CASSLGGPGGNTIYF.

The V gene is TRBV11-3, the J gene TRBJ2-4; D may correspond to TRBD1 or TRBD2 (6 bases each). Germline V gene lookup returns CDR1 SGHNT and CDR2 YENEEA. Between the trimmed V and J ends, which lost 1 base and 0 bases, there was a span of 10 bases. This CDR3 is 16 amino acids long. Here the CDR3 reads CASSLGGRGAKNIQYF. CDR3 nucleotides: TGTGCCAGCAGCTTAGGGGGGCGGGGAGCCAAAAACATTCAGTACTTC.

The rearrangement uses TRBV2 and TRBJ2-2; no firm D call. The CDR3 extends over 14 amino acids. Germline CDR1 reads SNHLY; CDR2 reads FYNNEI. Trimming took off 6 bases at V and 0 bases at J, with 8 bases between the two ends. The DNA of the CDR3 is TGTGCCAGCAGAGCCCAGGCGAACACCGGGGAGCTGTTTTTT. Translating it yields CASRAQANTGELFF.

The chain uses TRBV6-5 and TRBJ1-1; D ambiguous. CDR3 size: 14 residues. The ends were cut back, 6 bases at V and 4 bases at J, with 15 bases in the middle. CDR1 and CDR2 from the germline V gene are MNHEY and SVGAGI. The CDR3 bases are TGTGCCAGCAGCCGCCCGGGCCAGTTCACTGAAGCTTTCTTT. Amino acids: CASSRPGQFTEAFF.

About this clone itself: This specimen includes other DNA sequences encoding the same CDR3. The chain uses TRBV7-8 and TRBJ1-5; a possible D gene is TRBD1 (5 bases). The CDR3 is 14 amino acids. The V gene lost 4 bases and the J gene lost 6 bases, with 13 bases spanning the gap. The germline V gene has CDR1 SGHVS and CDR2 FQNEAQ. The CDR3 DNA is TGTGCCAGCAGCTCGACAAGAAGGGGTCAGCCCCAGCATTTT. It is translated as CASSSTRRGQPQHF.

The genes are TRBV2 and TRBJ2-3; weak D call: TRBD2 (5 bases). Germline CDR1 SNHLY, CDR2 FYNNEI. Trimming removed 5 bases from V and 0 bases from J, with 9 bases in between. The CDR3 is 14 amino acids. CDR3 DNA sequence: TGTGCCAGCAGTACTAGTCGGAGCACAGATACGCAGTATTTT. Translated: CASSTSRSTDTQYF. The variable domain in full, completed from reference TRBV2 and TRBJ2-3, reads EPEVTQTPSHQVTQMGQEVILRCVPISNHLYFYWYRQILGQKVEFLVSFYNNEISEKSEIFDDQFSVERPDGSNFTLKIRSTKLEDSAMYFCASSTSRSTDTQYFGPGTRLTVL.

In this sample, this clone turned up once. The chain combines TRBV5-4 with TRBJ2-3; D is perhaps TRBD1 (5 bases). This CDR3 region has 16 residues. V lost 1 base, J lost 4 bases, and 16 bases lay in between. Looked up from germline, CDR1 is SGHNT and CDR2 is YYREEE (reference sequence). The CDR3 region is CASSLLGSGFPDTQYF. The CDR3 nucleotides read TGTGCCAGCAGCTTGCTGGGGTCAGGGTTCCCAGATACGCAGTATTTT.

V and J are TRBV7-9 and TRBJ1-5; TRBD1 might be the D (6 bases). CDR3 length: 18 amino acids. V shed 5 bases and J shed 0 bases, with 20 bases lying between them. Germline V lookup: CDR1 SEHNR, CDR2 FQNEAQ (reference sequence). CDR3 sequence: CASSRTPTGFDSNQPQHF. As DNA, the CDR3 is TGTGCCAGCAGCCGAACCCCGACAGGTTTCGATAGCAATCAGCCCCAGCATTTT.

V gene TRBV5-1 combines with J gene TRBJ1-1; no firm D call. V was shortened by 0 bases and J by 2 bases, with 11 bases between the two germline ends. The CDR3 has 15 amino acids. Per germline, CDR1 SGHRS and CDR2 YFSETQ. Written as DNA, the CDR3 is TGCGCCAGCAGCTTGGATTCCATGGCTAACACTGAAGCTTTCTTT. Its translation: CASSLDSMANTEAFF.

This sequence joins TRBV28 and TRBJ1-2; 8 bases are a match to TRBD1. V shed 2 bases and J 4 bases; nucleotides not matched to a gene: 6. Germline V gives CDR1 MDHEN, CDR2 SYDVKM. CDR3 length: 15 residues. CDR3 nucleotide sequence: TGTGCCAGCAGTTTAGGGGACAGGCTCGGCTATGGCTACACCTTC. As protein: CASSLGDRLGYGYTF.

V and J are TRBV18 and TRBJ2-5; 9 bases match TRBD1. The CDR3 has 16 amino acids. Germline V gives CDR1 KGHSH, CDR2 LQKENI. The V segment lost 2 bases and the J segment 5 bases; nucleotides outside the gene matches: 9. This CDR3 is CASSPSLQGAGETQYF. For the CDR3, the DNA is TGTGCCAGCTCACCAAGCCTACAGGGGGCCGGGGAGACCCAGTACTTC.

This clone was counted once. The CDR3 reads CASRVYRGRPYEQYF. CDR3 bases: TGTGCCAGCAGGGTATACAGGGGGCGCCCCTACGAGCAGTACTTC. The chain uses TRBV6-1 and TRBJ2-7; 9 bases agree with TRBD1. V was clipped by 6 bases and J by 2 bases; unmatched bases: 8. The germline gives CDR1 MNHNS, CDR2 SASEGT. The CDR3 is made up of 15 amino acids.

This clone was counted a single time. The chain carries TRBV7-9 and TRBJ1-3; tentative D call: TRBD1 (6 bases). Trimming removed 2 bases at V and 8 bases at J, with 19 bases between. Germline values: CDR1 SEHNR, CDR2 FQNEAQ (reference sequence). The CDR3 extends over 16 amino acids. CDR3 DNA: TGTGCCAGCAGCTTAATGGGAACAGGGCTAGGCGACACCATATATTTT. It yields the protein CASSLMGTGLGDTIYF.

This clone was observed a few times. The gene calls are TRBV5-1 and TRBJ2-1; TRBD1 agrees at 8 bases. This CDR3 region has 15 residues. Per germline, CDR1 SGHRS and CDR2 YFSETQ. Trimming cost V 2 bases and J 5 bases; bases outside gene matches: 6. CDR3 sequence: CASSFRTGNDNEQFF. CDR3 in DNA: TGCGCCAGCAGCTTCAGGACAGGGAACGACAATGAGCAGTTCTTC.

This rearrangement joins TRBV7-2 to TRBJ1-5; D might be TRBD1 (6 bases). V shed 2 bases and J shed 0 bases, with 8 bases lying between them. This CDR3 has 15 residues. CDR1 is SGHTA, CDR2 FQGNSA, per germline. CDR3 in amino acids: CASSLYRDSNQPQHF. The CDR3 DNA sequence: TGTGCCAGCAGCTTATACAGGGATAGCAATCAGCCCCAGCATTTT.

The V gene is TRBV13, the J gene TRBJ2-1, with 8 bases aligning to TRBD2. CDR3 size: 14 residues. J gave up 7 bases and V 5 bases, and 7 bases lay outside the gene matches. Germline V gene lookup returns CDR1 PRHDT and CDR2 FYEKMQ (reference sequence). CDR3 sequence: CASSPKREINEQFF. CDR3 DNA: TGTGCCAGCAGCCCCAAGCGGGAGATAAATGAGCAGTTCTTC.

With regard to this clone: A read error is likely here: a far larger clone is one base away. The chain joins TRBV7-9 to TRBJ2-7; no clear D gene. This CDR3 spans 11 amino acids. V was clipped by 5 bases and J by 3 bases, with 5 bases between them. Germline V gene lookup returns CDR1 SEHNR and CDR2 FQNEAQ (reference sequence). The CDR3 here is CASSRDYEQYF. The CDR3 DNA follows: TGTGCCAGCAGCCGAGACTACGAGCAGTACTTC.

Only a few counts were recorded for this clone. The CDR3 sequence: CASSAWAGETQYF. The DNA of the CDR3 is TGCGCCAGCAGTGCTTGGGCTGGGGAGACCCAGTACTTC. The chain couples TRBV10-2 to TRBJ2-5; D not certain. This CDR3 has 13 residues. Germline CDR1 WSHSY, CDR2 SAAADI. V was cut by 4 bases and J by 5 bases, with 11 bases left in between.